A selection of T cell receptor beta chains follows, all from one sample in a study of blood T cells in healthy people across ages. TCRdb re-derived calls from the 5' RACE reads in MiXCR, one entry per CDR3 protein. In the table there are some 1,800,000 distinct CDR3 sequences, about two fifths of which are singletons. The sample consisted of blood. These receptors were obtained from a human donor in good health. The CDR3 runs from the conserved cysteine through the conserved F or W. The order of the fields is V gene, clone size, D gene, J gene, CDR3 DNA, CDR3 protein. A D gene is named only where the DNA matches it firmly. Clone size is given for some rows only: seen once, a few or many times, or a class if the clone is expanded.

V: TRBV5-1
size: -
D: TRBD1
J: TRBJ1-1
DNA: TGCGCCAGCAGCTTGGAATACAGGGGGCCGTCCATGAACGCTGAAGCTTTCTTT
CDR3: CASSLEYRGPSMNAEAFF

V: TRBV12-3/TRBV12-4
size: once
D: -
J: TRBJ1-1
DNA: TGTGCCAGCGAACGGCGGAAAGAGTGGACTGAAGCTTTCTTT
CDR3: CASERRKEWTEAFF

V: TRBV6-1
size: -
D: TRBD1
J: TRBJ2-7
DNA: TGTGCCAGCACCGGGACAGGCTTAGGGGTCTACGAGCAGTACTTC
CDR3: CASTGTGLGVYEQYF

V: TRBV7-2
size: few
D: TRBD1
J: TRBJ2-7
DNA: TGTGTCAGCAGCCTGCGGGACAGGTATTCCTACGAGCAGTACTTC
CDR3: CVSSLRDRYSYEQYF

V: TRBV12-3/TRBV12-4
size: -
D: -
J: TRBJ2-3
DNA: TGTGCCAGCAGTTCCCTCCGCGGACTGGCAGATACGCAGTATTTT
CDR3: CASSSLRGLADTQYF

V: TRBV12-3/TRBV12-4
size: few
D: -
J: TRBJ1-5
DNA: TGTGCCAGCAGTTTCGGCAACAATCAGCCCCAGCATTTT
CDR3: CASSFGNNQPQHF

V: TRBV5-1
size: -
D: TRBD2
J: TRBJ2-5
DNA: TGCGCCAGCAGCTTTGGGGCTAGCGGGGTCCAAGAGACCCAGTACTTC
CDR3: CASSFGASGVQETQYF

V: TRBV5-1
size: -
D: TRBD2
J: TRBJ2-1
DNA: TGCGCCAGCAGCCCGGGGAGGGGAAGAGGGCATCTGGATGAGCAGTTCTTC
CDR3: CASSPGRGRGHLDEQFF

V: TRBV5-1
size: -
D: -
J: TRBJ1-5
DNA: TGCGCCAGCAGCTTAAACGAAGGGTCTGGGCAGCCCCAGCATTTT
CDR3: CASSLNEGSGQPQHF

V: TRBV7-3
size: -
D: -
J: TRBJ2-1
DNA: TGTGCCAGCAGCTTAAGGGCGGGGCCGGCTTACAATGAGCAGTTCTTC
CDR3: CASSLRAGPAYNEQFF

V: TRBV18
size: -
D: TRBD1
J: TRBJ2-1
DNA: TGTGCCAGCTCAGGTCTGCAGGGGGCTGACGATGAGCAGTTCTTC
CDR3: CASSGLQGADDEQFF

V: TRBV20-1
size: -
D: TRBD1
J: TRBJ2-7
DNA: TGCAGCGTCAGGGGGATGAAAACCTACGAGCAGTACTTC
CDR3: CSVRGMKTYEQYF

V: TRBV29-1
size: -
D: -
J: TRBJ2-7
DNA: TGCAGCGTTGAAATAGGACTCTTGCCTTACGAGCAGTACTTC
CDR3: CSVEIGLLPYEQYF

V: TRBV5-1
size: few
D: -
J: TRBJ2-6
DNA: TGCGCCAGCAGCTTGGCCCAGGATAGCTCTGGGGCCAACGTCCTGACTTTC
CDR3: CASSLAQDSSGANVLTF

V: TRBV7-8
size: few
D: -
J: TRBJ2-7
DNA: TGTGCCAGCAGCTTCGGGGGAGACAGTATACCCTACGAGCAGTACTTC
CDR3: CASSFGGDSIPYEQYF

V: TRBV20-1
size: -
D: -
J: TRBJ1-2
DNA: TGCAGTGCCCAAAACCTACAGGGAAACTATGGCTACACCTTC
CDR3: CSAQNLQGNYGYTF

V: TRBV28
size: -
D: TRBD2
J: TRBJ2-5
DNA: TGTGCCAGCAGGATACTAGCGGGGGGGCAGACCCAGTACTTC
CDR3: CASRILAGGQTQYF

V: TRBV7-2
size: -
D: -
J: TRBJ2-7
DNA: TGTGCCAGCAGCTTAGATCCTTCCCCTTACGAGCAGTACTTC
CDR3: CASSLDPSPYEQYF

V: TRBV12-3/TRBV12-4
size: -
D: -
J: TRBJ2-1
DNA: TGTGCCAGCAGTGGGACCCCCCCCAATGGGCAGTTCTTC
CDR3: CASSGTPPNGQFF

V: TRBV6-5
size: few
D: -
J: TRBJ1-6
DNA: TGTGCCAGCAGACTTGAAAGCGGACACTATAATTCACCCCTCCACTTT
CDR3: CASRLESGHYNSPLHF

V: TRBV4-3
size: -
D: -
J: TRBJ1-4
DNA: TGCGCCAGCAGCCAAGATTTCAGGGAAGGTGAAAAACTGTTTTTT
CDR3: CASSQDFREGEKLFF

V: TRBV10-3
size: few
D: -
J: TRBJ1-1
DNA: TGTGCCACCCGGGGTGAAGGGAATACTGAAGCTTTCTTT
CDR3: CATRGEGNTEAFF

V: TRBV15
size: -
D: -
J: TRBJ2-3
DNA: TGTGCCACCAGCAGAGACGAAGATACGCAGTATTTT
CDR3: CATSRDEDTQYF

V: TRBV12-3/TRBV12-4
size: -
D: -
J: TRBJ2-3
DNA: TGTGCCAGCAGTAAGGTAGATACGCAGTATTTT
CDR3: CASSKVDTQYF

V: TRBV7-2
size: -
D: -
J: TRBJ1-1
DNA: TGTGCCAGCAGCTTACTCATACAGGGATTAGAAGCTTTCTTT
CDR3: CASSLLIQGLEAFF

V: TRBV6-2/TRBV6-3
size: -
D: -
J: TRBJ1-2
DNA: TGTGCCAGCAGCTTGGCGAATCATAACTATGGCTACACCTTC
CDR3: CASSLANHNYGYTF

V: TRBV20-1
size: -
D: -
J: TRBJ2-3
DNA: TGCAGTGCTAGAGCTGGGGAAAGCTTCTACACAGATACGCAGTATTTT
CDR3: CSARAGESFYTDTQYF

V: TRBV18
size: -
D: -
J: TRBJ2-6
DNA: TGTGCCAGCTCACCACGCCAAAGCTCCGGGGCCATCGTCCTGACTTTC
CDR3: CASSPRQSSGAIVLTF

V: TRBV6-1
size: few
D: TRBD1
J: TRBJ2-7
DNA: TGTGCCAGCAGCCCCGGGACAGGGGCACGGGGGCAGTACTTC
CDR3: CASSPGTGARGQYF

V: TRBV12-5
size: few
D: TRBD2
J: TRBJ2-1
DNA: TGTGCTAGTGGTTTGGTATATGCGGGGGGCGGGTTCTCCTACAATGAGCAGTTCTTC
CDR3: CASGLVYAGGGFSYNEQFF

V: TRBV28
size: -
D: -
J: TRBJ1-1
DNA: TGTGCCAGCAGTTTGGGGGGGCCGTTTGAAGCTTTCTTT
CDR3: CASSLGGPFEAFF

V: TRBV29-1
size: few
D: -
J: TRBJ1-2
DNA: TGCAGCGTTGGATACGGAAACTATGGCTACACCTTC
CDR3: CSVGYGNYGYTF

V: TRBV29-1
size: few
D: TRBD1
J: TRBJ1-2
DNA: TGCAGCGGTCAATTAACAGGGGGTGGAGGCTACACCTTC
CDR3: CSGQLTGGGGYTF

V: TRBV6-4
size: -
D: TRBD2
J: TRBJ2-1
DNA: TGTGCCAGCAGCTCCGGGACTAGAGGTCGGCATGAGCAGTTCTTC
CDR3: CASSSGTRGRHEQFF

V: TRBV7-2
size: -
D: TRBD2
J: TRBJ2-3
DNA: TGTGCCAGCAGCCCGACTAGCGGGGGGGCGTATACGCAGTATTTT
CDR3: CASSPTSGGAYTQYF

V: TRBV2
size: -
D: TRBD2
J: TRBJ2-4
DNA: TGTGCCAGCAGTGAGGGAGGGTTTGACAAAAACATTCAGTACTTC
CDR3: CASSEGGFDKNIQYF

V: TRBV20-1
size: -
D: -
J: TRBJ2-5
DNA: TGCAGTGCTAGAGATAAGTCGGGGACCCAGTACTTC
CDR3: CSARDKSGTQYF

V: TRBV6-2/TRBV6-3
size: -
D: -
J: TRBJ1-6
DNA: TGTGCCAGCGGTGAAGGGGAGAGTTCACCCCTCCACTTT
CDR3: CASGEGESSPLHF

V: TRBV7-9
size: many
D: -
J: TRBJ1-1
DNA: TGTGCCAGCAGCTTAGTAACGGGGAACACTGAAGCTTTCTTT
CDR3: CASSLVTGNTEAFF

V: TRBV18
size: few
D: TRBD2
J: TRBJ2-5
DNA: TGTGCCAGCTCACCGACCGGACTAGCGGGGGGTATCCAAGAGACCCAGTACTTC
CDR3: CASSPTGLAGGIQETQYF

V: TRBV20-1
size: -
D: TRBD1
J: TRBJ1-2
DNA: TGCAGTGCTAGACCCTCTACAGGGGGCTATGGCTACACCTTC
CDR3: CSARPSTGGYGYTF

V: TRBV6-5
size: few
D: TRBD2
J: TRBJ2-1
DNA: TGCGCCAGCAGTTACTCGCCTAGCGGGTATGAGCAGTTCTTC
CDR3: CASSYSPSGYEQFF

V: TRBV11-2
size: -
D: TRBD1
J: TRBJ2-5
DNA: TGTGCCAGCAGCTTTCAGGGGGCGAGGGAGACCCAGTACTTC
CDR3: CASSFQGARETQYF

V: TRBV7-2
size: few
D: -
J: TRBJ2-7
DNA: TGTGCCAGCGGGGGGCGTTTGCCGTACTTC
CDR3: CASGGRLPYF

V: TRBV10-3
size: -
D: -
J: TRBJ2-1
DNA: TGTGCCATCAGCGGTCCTGGGGGGTCCTACAATGAGCAGTTCTTC
CDR3: CAISGPGGSYNEQFF

V: TRBV24-1
size: -
D: -
J: TRBJ2-6
DNA: TGTGCTGCGTCTCCTTCTGGGACCAACGTCCTGACTTTC
CDR3: CAASPSGTNVLTF

V: TRBV7-6
size: few
D: TRBD2
J: TRBJ2-4
DNA: TGTGCCAGCAGCTTAGGACTAGCGGGGGGTACAAACATTCAGTACTTC
CDR3: CASSLGLAGGTNIQYF

V: TRBV6-5
size: -
D: TRBD1
J: TRBJ2-7
DNA: TGTGCCAGCTCCTCCGGACAGGGAGTCCACGAGCAGTACTTC
CDR3: CASSSGQGVHEQYF

V: TRBV20-1
size: few
D: -
J: TRBJ2-5
DNA: TGCAGTGCTTACCCGGGCCTAGGGGAGACCCAGTACTTC
CDR3: CSAYPGLGETQYF

V: TRBV5-6
size: few
D: -
J: TRBJ2-6
DNA: TGTGCCAGCAGCTCCCCGGCTGGGGCCAACGTCCTGACTTTC
CDR3: CASSSPAGANVLTF